The rows below give T cell receptor beta chains drawn from one sample of a study of blood T cells in healthy people across ages. One entry per CDR3 protein results from TCRdb running MiXCR on the 5' RACE reads. The sample has 2 million or so distinct CDR3 sequences, roughly 52% seen once; the top ten hold roughly 2%. The sequenced material came from blood. The source is a woman aged 40 to 55 in good health. The CDR3 runs from the conserved cysteine through the conserved F or W. The order of the fields is D gene, V gene, clone size, J gene, CDR3 protein, CDR3 DNA. D genes are given only for firm matches. Clone size is shown for a subset of rows, as once, few, many or a class of expanded clone.

>TRBD2|TRBV7-9|NA|TRBJ2-1
CASSFPGGGAVDEQFF
TGTGCCAGCAGCTTCCCGGGCGGGGGGGCCGTAGATGAGCAGTTCTTC
>TRBD1|TRBV6-1|NA|TRBJ1-2
CASSEVAQGGYGYTF
TGTGCCAGCAGTGAAGTGGCACAGGGGGGCTATGGCTACACCTTC
>NA|TRBV12-3/TRBV12-4|NA|TRBJ2-7
CASSFPGAPDYNEQYF
TGTGCCAGCAGTTTCCCCGGGGCCCCCGATTACAATGAGCAGTACTTC
>NA|TRBV7-2|few|TRBJ2-3
CATPRGSTDTQYF
TGTGCCACTCCAAGGGGTAGCACAGATACGCAGTATTTT
>TRBD1|TRBV4-1|NA|TRBJ1-1
CASGQTGDSTKAFF
TGCGCCAGCGGCCAAACTGGGGACAGTACTAAAGCTTTCTTT
>TRBD2|TRBV5-1|NA|TRBJ2-3
CASSPGLAGITDTQYF
TGCGCCAGCAGCCCCGGACTAGCGGGGATCACAGATACGCAGTATTTT
>NA|TRBV7-2|NA|TRBJ2-1
CASSSIPGGGGEGEQFF
TGTGCCAGCAGCTCCATACCAGGGGGCGGGGGTGAGGGTGAGCAGTTCTTC
>TRBD1|TRBV10-3|once|TRBJ1-6
CAVSDRQGNNSPLHF
TGTGCCGTCTCCGACCGACAGGGGAATAATTCACCCCTCCACTTT
>NA|TRBV7-6|NA|TRBJ1-4
CATGTEKLFF
TGTGCCACGGGGACGGAAAAACTGTTTTTT
>NA|TRBV5-1|NA|TRBJ2-5
CASSLAVGQQETQYF
TGCGCCAGCAGCTTGGCAGTAGGGCAGCAAGAGACCCAGTACTTC